This passage covers 25 T cell receptor beta chains from one sample sequenced in a study of blood T cell repertoires in COVID-19. Profiling relied on immunoSEQ multiplex PCR, and the TCRdb table lists in-frame clones only, not all of them. The sample consists of 130,000 to 150,000 clones, roughly 80% of them appearing once. Material for sequencing was peripheral blood. Receptors originate from a human donor in a cohort sampled during active COVID-19.

This chain joins TRBV19 and TRBJ2-7, with TRBD2 matching over 8 bases. CDR1 LNHDA and CDR2 SQIVND come from the germline V gene (reference sequence). V dropped 8 bases and J dropped 0; count of bases not matched to a gene: 6. This CDR3 contains 14 residues. The CDR3: CASRGGSSSYEQYF. The CDR3, as DNA: TGTGCCAGTCGGGGGGGCAGCAGCTCCTACGAGCAGTACTTC.

This CDR3 reads CASSRDITDTQYF. Here the CDR3 DNA reads TGTGCCAGCAGCCGGGACATCACAGATACGCAGTATTTT. J is TRBJ2-3 and V is TRBV7-3; TRBD1 is a possible D gene (6 bases). CDR3 size: 13 residues. The ends were cut back, 5 bases at V and 2 bases at J, with 8 bases in the middle. Per germline, CDR1 SGHTA and CDR2 FQGTGA.

The V and J genes are TRBV7-9 and TRBJ1-3; 7 bases are shared with TRBD1. With 2 bases clipped from V and 0 bases from J, the junction kept 4 bases outside the gene matches. Germline CDR1 SEHNR, CDR2 FQNEAQ (reference sequence). The CDR3 covers 16 residues. Written as DNA, the CDR3 is TGTGCCAGCAGCTTATCGACAGGGCACTCTGGAAACACCATATATTTT. It encodes CASSLSTGHSGNTIYF.

The CDR3 sequence: CATSDRATGTGANVLTF. The CDR3 nucleotides are TGTGCCACCAGTGATAGAGCAACAGGGACTGGGGCCAACGTCCTGACTTTC. The chain couples TRBV24-1 to TRBJ2-6; D is perhaps TRBD1 (6 bases). V shed 3 bases and J shed 2 bases, with 13 bases lying between them. This CDR3 is 17 amino acids long. Germline CDR1 is KGHDR and CDR2 is SFDVKD.

A single count supports this clone. The V gene is TRBV5-1, the J gene TRBJ1-2, with 8 positions matching TRBD1. This CDR3 region has 15 residues. V shed 3 bases and J 5 bases; nucleotides not matched to a gene: 9. From germline, CDR1 is SGHRS and CDR2 YFSETQ. The CDR3 sequence: CASSSDGQGFYGYTF. CDR3 coding DNA: TGCGCCAGCAGCTCAGACGGACAGGGTTTTTATGGCTACACCTTC.

V usage is TRBV9 and J usage is TRBJ2-5; 7 bases match TRBD1. Germline CDR1 SGDLS, CDR2 YYNGEE. V lost 0 bases, J lost 1 base, and 9 bases stayed unmatched. The CDR3 contains 17 residues. CDR3 nucleotides: TGTGCCAGCAGCGTAGGGGGAGTGGGGACAGCCCAAGAGACCCAGTACTTC. Protein product: CASSVGGVGTAQETQYF.

The chain is built from TRBV7-2 and TRBJ2-7; 11 bases are a match to TRBD2. The germline V gene has CDR1 SGHTA and CDR2 FQGNSA. V gave up 2 bases and J gave up 2 bases; unmatched junction bases: 5. The CDR3 runs to 16 residues. This CDR3 reads CASSLTSGGAPYEQYF. The CDR3 DNA reads TGTGCCAGCAGCTTAACTAGCGGGGGCGCACCCTACGAGCAGTACTTC.

The chain couples TRBV6-4 to TRBJ1-2, with TRBD1 identical over 8 bases. The CDR3 length is 15 residues. Germline lookup yields CDR1 MRHNA and CDR2 SNTAGT. With 0 bases clipped from V and 4 bases from J, the junction kept 4 bases outside the gene matches. This CDR3 reads CASSDSTGAPYGYTF. The CDR3, as DNA: TGTGCCAGCAGTGACTCGACAGGGGCCCCCTATGGCTACACCTTC.

This chain uses TRBV9 with TRBJ2-1; 9 bases agree with TRBD1. Germline V gives CDR1 SGDLS, CDR2 YYNGEE. V lost 0 bases to trimming and J lost 2 bases; unmatched junction nucleotides: 3. The CDR3 is 16 amino acids. CDR3 amino acids: CASSVEGTGPYNEQFF. CDR3 DNA sequence: TGTGCCAGCAGCGTAGAAGGGACAGGGCCCTACAATGAGCAGTTCTTC.

This clone was seen a handful of times. The genes are TRBV5-4 and TRBJ1-1; 9 bases are a match to TRBD1. The germline gives CDR1 SGHNT, CDR2 YYREEE (reference sequence). The J segment lost 2 bases and the V segment lost 7 bases, leaving 6 bases of the junction unmatched. This CDR3 is 14 amino acids long. Here the CDR3 DNA reads TGTGCCAGCTCAACAGGGGGCGCAAACACTGAAGCTTTCTTT. Protein sequence: CASSTGGANTEAFF.

This clone was detected only once. J is TRBJ2-5 and V is TRBV14; TRBD1 might be the D (5 bases). Trimming removed 4 bases at V and 4 bases at J, with 16 bases between. The germline V gene encodes CDR1 SGHDN and CDR2 FVKESK. The CDR3 totals 15 residues. CDR3 DNA sequence: TGTGCCAGCAGCCCGACCAGGGTGCCGGGAGAGACCCAGTACTTC. Its protein is CASSPTRVPGETQYF.

The V call is TRBV9, the J call TRBJ2-1; 7 bases fit TRBD1. CDR1 and CDR2 (germline): SGDLS, YYNGEE. V was pared by 0 bases and J by 3 bases, with 3 bases of the junction left unmatched. The CDR3 runs to 15 residues. CDR3 protein: CASSVDQGDYNEQFF. DNA of the CDR3: TGTGCCAGCAGCGTAGACCAGGGGGACTACAATGAGCAGTTCTTC.

The chain uses TRBV7-2 and TRBJ2-6, with a possible D match to TRBD2 (7 bases). Germline lookup yields CDR1 SGHTA and CDR2 FQGNSA. Trimming cost V 6 bases and J 4 bases, with 13 bases left between them. The CDR3 extends over 15 amino acids. In nucleotides, the CDR3 is TGTGCCAGCAGTAAACAGGGACTAGGGGCCAACGTCCTGACTTTC. Translation: CASSKQGLGANVLTF.

The DNA for the CDR3 is TGTGCCAGCAGCTTTGGCCAGGTCGATAATTCACCCCTCCACTTT. It specifies CASSFGQVDNSPLHF. The chain uses TRBV5-4 and TRBJ1-6; D call uncertain. This CDR3 has 15 amino acids. V shed 2 bases and J shed 5 bases, with 11 bases lying between them. In germline, CDR1 is SGHNT, CDR2 YYREEE (reference sequence).

The table lists this clone with a count of one. J is TRBJ2-5 and V is TRBV5-4, with TRBD1 as a possible D gene (5 bases). The CDR3 runs 13 residues. Germline CDR1 reads SGHNT; CDR2 reads YYREEE (reference sequence). Trimming removed 5 bases from V and 3 bases from J, with 11 bases in between. Here the CDR3 reads CASRQQGEETQYF. CDR3 in DNA: TGTGCCAGCAGGCAACAAGGGGAAGAGACCCAGTACTTC.

The chain combines TRBV19 with TRBJ1-2; 10 positions match TRBD1. CDR3 length equals 12 residues. V trimming: 6 bases; J trimming: 8 bases; junction bases outside the gene matches: 3. Germline values: CDR1 LNHDA, CDR2 SQIVND (reference sequence). The CDR3 DNA reads TGTGCCAGTAGGGTGACAGGGGGCGGCTACACCTTC. Its protein product is CASRVTGGGYTF.

J is TRBJ2-2 and V is TRBV4-1, with 7 bases aligning to TRBD1. The junction had 8 bases not matched to a gene; V was cut back by 3 bases and J by 4 bases. Germline V gene sequence: CDR1 MGHRA, CDR2 YSYEKL. The CDR3 runs to 16 residues. CDR3 nucleotide sequence: TGCGCCAGCAGCCATGCCACAGGGACAGCCACCGGGGAGCTGTTTTTT. This gives the protein CASSHATGTATGELFF.

The gene calls are TRBV19 and TRBJ1-2; possible D gene TRBD1, 6 bases. Germline CDR1 is LNHDA and CDR2 is SQIVND (reference sequence). The CDR3 consists of 13 residues. V was shortened by 6 bases and J by 2 bases, with 10 bases between the two germline ends. The CDR3 DNA reads TGTGCCAGTAGCCGAACAGGGAACTATGGCTACACCTTC. Its protein product is CASSRTGNYGYTF. Combining the CDR3 with reference TRBV19 and TRBJ1-2 gives the whole variable domain DGGITQSPKYLFRKEGQNVTLSCEQNLNHDAMYWYRQDPGQGLRLIYYSQIVNDFQKGDIAEGYSVSREKKESFPLTVTSAQKNPTAFYLCASSRTGNYGYTFGSGTRLTVV.

The rearrangement uses TRBV29-1 and TRBJ2-2; D possibly corresponds to TRBD1 (5 bases). Trimming shortened V by 0 bases and J by 9 bases, and 20 bases separated the two germline ends. Germline lookup yields CDR1 SQVTM and CDR2 ANQGSEA. There are 16 residues in the CDR3. The CDR3, as DNA: TGCAGCGTTGAAGATGGGGCTGAGTATCCTCGGAGGGAGCTGTTTTTT. This codes for CSVEDGAEYPRRELFF.

This sequence joins TRBV7-9 and TRBJ2-7; D uncertain. This CDR3 region has 14 residues. V lost 3 bases and J 6 bases, leaving 15 bases between the germline ends. CDR1 and CDR2 from the germline V gene are SEHNR and FQNEAQ (reference sequence). The DNA for the CDR3 is TGTGCCAGCAGCTTTGGGCAAGGCCCCTCCGAGCAGTACTTC. As protein: CASSFGQGPSEQYF. The full variable domain, rest sourced from reference TRBV7-9 and TRBJ2-7, is DTGVSQNPRHKITKRGQNVTFRCDPISEHNRLYWYRQTLGQGPEFLTYFQNEAQLEKSRLLSDRFSAERPKGSFSTLEIQRTEQGDSAMYLCASSFGQGPSEQYFGPGTRLTVT.

The rearrangement uses TRBV12-5 and TRBJ1-2; TRBD1 matches 9 bases. Trimming took 5 bases from V and 6 from J; bases not matched to a gene: 4. This CDR3 is built from 13 residues. Germline-derived CDR1 and CDR2 are LGHNT and FRNRAP. The chain's CDR3 is CASGHGTGHGYTF. DNA of the CDR3: TGTGCTAGTGGTCACGGGACAGGGCATGGCTACACCTTC. Based on the CDR3 plus reference TRBV12-5 and TRBJ1-2, the full variable domain is DARVTQTPRHKVTEMGQEVTMRCQPILGHNTVFWYRQTMMQGLELLAYFRNRAPLDDSGMPKDRFSAEMPDATLATLKIQPSEPRDSAVYFCASGHGTGHGYTFGSGTRLTVV.

This chain uses TRBV2 with TRBJ1-6; D ambiguous. Germline loops: CDR1 SNHLY, CDR2 FYNNEI. V dropped 7 bases and J dropped 7 bases, with 14 bases sitting between them. The CDR3 has 14 residues. The CDR3 here is CASTPRGVNSPLHF. CDR3 nucleotides: TGTGCCAGCACCCCCCGGGGAGTAAATTCACCCCTCCACTTT. The whole variable domain, filled in from reference TRBV2 and TRBJ1-6, reads EPEVTQTPSHQVTQMGQEVILRCVPISNHLYFYWYRQILGQKVEFLVSFYNNEISEKSEIFDDQFSVERPDGSNFTLKIRSTKLEDSAMYFCASTPRGVNSPLHFGNGTRLTVT.

CDR3 nucleotides: TGTGCCAGCAGCTTGGCGCCAGCGGGGGACACCGGGGAGCTGTTTTTT. Amino acid sequence: CASSLAPAGDTGELFF. The V gene is TRBV5-4, the J gene TRBJ2-2; 8 bases fit TRBD2. CDR1 SGHNT and CDR2 YYREEE come from the germline V gene (reference sequence). This CDR3 contains 16 residues. Trimming removed 0 bases from V and 3 bases from J; junction bases left unmatched: 4.

The CDR3: CASSPRWDSPLHF. In DNA form, the CDR3 reads TGTGCCAGCAGTCCGCGGTGGGATTCACCCCTCCACTTT. The chain recombines TRBV7-9 with TRBJ1-6; D is unclear. CDR3 length equals 13 residues. From germline, CDR1 is SEHNR and CDR2 FQNEAQ (reference sequence). Trimming removed 6 bases from V and 8 bases from J, with 11 bases in between.

The rearrangement joins TRBV5-1 to TRBJ2-1; 11 bases are a match to TRBD1. The CDR3 is 14 amino acids. With V trimmed by 7 bases and J by 7 bases, 7 bases remained unmatched. Germline V gene lookup returns CDR1 SGHRS and CDR2 YFSETQ. CDR3: CASSGQGARNEQFF. The DNA for the CDR3 is TGCGCCAGCTCCGGACAGGGGGCGAGGAATGAGCAGTTCTTC.